A selection of T cell receptor beta chains follows, all from one sample in a study. MiXCR, run by TCRdb on the RT-PCR reads, gives a single entry per CDR3 protein. The table shows about 700,000 distinct CDR3 sequences, with 13% to 15% occurring only once. The sample consisted of memory CD4+ T cells from blood. All receptors come from a female donor in good health, serving as a healthy control. Each CDR3 is given with its conserved first and last residue.

V gene	J gene	CDR3 protein
TRBV6-1	TRBJ1-1	CASSEDRLTLQAFF
TRBV5-1	TRBJ2-3	CASSSGQGQADTQYF
TRBV20-1	TRBJ2-1	CSARDRARGIHEQFF
TRBV30	TRBJ1-1	CAWSEGPEAFF
TRBV9	TRBJ2-3	CASSDLSTGTGKQYF
TRBV5-1	TRBJ1-5	CASSLFSGLNQPQHF
TRBV7-3	TRBJ2-1	CASSLGGGTAYNEQFF
TRBV6-5	TRBJ1-2	CASSKSGERNGYTF
TRBV4-3	TRBJ1-4	CASSLNQGGWNEKLFF
TRBV18	TRBJ1-5	CASSPQGTQPQHF
TRBV29-1	TRBJ2-2	CSVGDRGPTGELFF
TRBV6-2/TRBV6-3	TRBJ1-4	CASRGQGLNEKLFF
TRBV28	TRBJ1-1	CASRGSFWNTEAFF
TRBV12-3/TRBV12-4	TRBJ2-3	CASSLNRDTQYF
TRBV28	TRBJ2-1	CASASGVFYNEQFF
TRBV7-9	TRBJ1-2	CASSHGQGEVETF
TRBV27	TRBJ1-1	CASSFRGIGGGTEAFF
TRBV11-2	TRBJ2-3	CASSSHGGLGSSTDTQYF